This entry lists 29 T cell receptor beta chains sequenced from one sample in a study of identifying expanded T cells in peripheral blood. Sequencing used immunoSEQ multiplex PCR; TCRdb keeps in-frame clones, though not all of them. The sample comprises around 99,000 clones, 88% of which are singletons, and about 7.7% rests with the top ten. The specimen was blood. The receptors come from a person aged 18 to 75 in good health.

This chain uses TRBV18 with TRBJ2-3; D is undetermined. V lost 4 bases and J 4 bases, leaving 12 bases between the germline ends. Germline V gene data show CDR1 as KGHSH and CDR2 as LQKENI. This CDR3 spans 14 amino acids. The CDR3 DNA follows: TGTGCCAGCTCACTCGACGGACGACCAGATACGCAGTATTTT. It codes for CASSLDGRPDTQYF.

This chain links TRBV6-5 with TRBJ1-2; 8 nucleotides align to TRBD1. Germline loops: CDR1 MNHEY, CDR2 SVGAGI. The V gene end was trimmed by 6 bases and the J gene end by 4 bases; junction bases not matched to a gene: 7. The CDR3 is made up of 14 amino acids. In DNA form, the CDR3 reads TGTGCCAGCAGGGGACAGGCTATCGGCTATGGCTACACCTTC. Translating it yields CASRGQAIGYGYTF.

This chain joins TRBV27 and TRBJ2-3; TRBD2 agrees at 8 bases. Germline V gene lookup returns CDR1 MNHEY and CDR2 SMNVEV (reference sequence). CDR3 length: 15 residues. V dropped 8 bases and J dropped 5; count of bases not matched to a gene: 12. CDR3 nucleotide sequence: TGTGCCAGCGGAAGTTGGCGGGGGGCGGGAGATACGCAGTATTTT. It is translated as CASGSWRGAGDTQYF.

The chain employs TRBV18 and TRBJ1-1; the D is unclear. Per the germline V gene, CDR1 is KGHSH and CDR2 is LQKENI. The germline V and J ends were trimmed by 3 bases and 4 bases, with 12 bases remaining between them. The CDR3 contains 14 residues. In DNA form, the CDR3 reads TGTGCCAGCTCACCCAGGCTTACGGGCACTGAAGCTTTCTTT. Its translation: CASSPRLTGTEAFF.

The CDR3 spells CASSFTTQETQYF. In DNA form, the CDR3 reads TGCGCCAGCAGCTTTACAACCCAAGAGACCCAGTACTTC. The V and J genes are TRBV5-1 and TRBJ2-5; D gene unclear. CDR1 SGHRS and CDR2 YFSETQ come from the germline V gene. V lost 2 bases to trimming and J lost 1 base, with 6 bases between them. This CDR3 has 13 amino acids.

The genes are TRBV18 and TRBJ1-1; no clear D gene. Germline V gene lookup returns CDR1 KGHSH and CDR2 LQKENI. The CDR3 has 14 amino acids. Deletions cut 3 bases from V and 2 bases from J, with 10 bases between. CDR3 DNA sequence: TGTGCCAGCTCACCGGCACTGGATAACACTGAAGCTTTCTTT. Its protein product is CASSPALDNTEAFF.

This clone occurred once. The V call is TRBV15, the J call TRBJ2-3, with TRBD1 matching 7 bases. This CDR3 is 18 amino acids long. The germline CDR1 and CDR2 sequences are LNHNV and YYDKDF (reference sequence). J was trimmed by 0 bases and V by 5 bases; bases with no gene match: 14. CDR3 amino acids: CATSGSSTGKISTDTQYF. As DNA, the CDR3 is TGTGCCACCAGCGGTTCCTCGACAGGGAAGATTAGCACAGATACGCAGTATTTT.

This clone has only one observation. Here the CDR3 DNA reads TGCGCCAGCAGCTTAACGGGCTTCGGGGAGGAGACCCAGTACTTC. This gives the protein CASSLTGFGEETQYF. The chain links TRBV5-1 to TRBJ2-5; perhaps TRBD2 as D (5 bases). V lost 2 bases and J 5 bases, leaving 16 bases between the germline ends. The CDR3 has 15 residues. Germline assignment: CDR1 SGHRS and CDR2 YFSETQ. Combining the CDR3 with reference TRBV5-1 and TRBJ2-5 gives the whole variable domain KAGVTQTPRYLIKTRGQQVTLSCSPISGHRSVSWYQQTPGQGLQFLFEYFSETQRNKGNFPGRFSGRQFSNSRSEMNVSTLELGDSALYLCASSLTGFGEETQYFGPGTRLLVL.

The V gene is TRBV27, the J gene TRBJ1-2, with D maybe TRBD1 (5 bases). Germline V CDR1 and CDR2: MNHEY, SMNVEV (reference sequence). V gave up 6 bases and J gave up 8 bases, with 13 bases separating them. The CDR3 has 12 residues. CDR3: CASRRDGGGYTF. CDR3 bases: TGTGCCAGCAGGCGGGACGGAGGGGGCTACACCTTC.

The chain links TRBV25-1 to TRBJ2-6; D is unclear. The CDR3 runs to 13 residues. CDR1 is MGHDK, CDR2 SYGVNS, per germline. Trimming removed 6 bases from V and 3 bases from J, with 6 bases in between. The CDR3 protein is CASRVGGANVLTF. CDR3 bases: TGTGCCAGCAGGGTTGGTGGGGCCAACGTCCTGACTTTC. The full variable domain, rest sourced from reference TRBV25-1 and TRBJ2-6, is EADIYQTPRYLVIGTGKKITLECSQTMGHDKMYWYQQDPGMELHLIHYSYGVNSTEKGDLSSESTVSRIRTEHFPLTLESARPSHTSQYLCASRVGGANVLTFGAGSRLTVL.

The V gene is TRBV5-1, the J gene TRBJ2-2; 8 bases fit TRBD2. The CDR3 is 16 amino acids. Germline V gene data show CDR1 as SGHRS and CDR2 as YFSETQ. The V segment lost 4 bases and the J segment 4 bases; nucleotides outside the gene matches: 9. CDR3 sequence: CASSPGTSLFTGELFF. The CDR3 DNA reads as TGCGCCAGCAGCCCGGGGACTAGTCTGTTCACCGGGGAGCTGTTTTTT.

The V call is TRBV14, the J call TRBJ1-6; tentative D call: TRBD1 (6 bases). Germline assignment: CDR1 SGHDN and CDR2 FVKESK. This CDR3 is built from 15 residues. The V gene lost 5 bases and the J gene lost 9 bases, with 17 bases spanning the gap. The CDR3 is CASSYRTVDVSPLHF. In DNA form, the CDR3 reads TGTGCCAGCAGCTACAGGACAGTCGATGTTTCACCCCTCCACTTT.

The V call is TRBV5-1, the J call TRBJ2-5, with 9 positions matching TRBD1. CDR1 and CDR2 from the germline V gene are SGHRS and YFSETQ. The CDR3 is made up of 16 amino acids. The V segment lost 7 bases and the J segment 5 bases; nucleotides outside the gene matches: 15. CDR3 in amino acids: CASLPPGTGQVETQYF. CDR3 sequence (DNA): TGCGCCAGCTTACCCCCCGGGACAGGGCAGGTTGAGACCCAGTACTTC.

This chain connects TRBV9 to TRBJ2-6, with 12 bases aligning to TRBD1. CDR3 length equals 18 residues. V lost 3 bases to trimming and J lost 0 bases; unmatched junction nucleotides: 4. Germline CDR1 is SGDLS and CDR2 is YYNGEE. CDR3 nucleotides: TGTGCCAGCAGCGCCGGGACAGGGGGCCTCTCTGGGGCCAACGTCCTGACTTTC. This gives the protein CASSAGTGGLSGANVLTF. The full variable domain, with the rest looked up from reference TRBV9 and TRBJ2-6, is DSGVTQTPKHLITATGQRVTLRCSPRSGDLSVYWYQQSLDQGLQFLIQYYNGEERAKGNILERFSAQQFPDLHSELNLSSLELGDSALYFCASSAGTGGLSGANVLTFGAGSRLTVL.

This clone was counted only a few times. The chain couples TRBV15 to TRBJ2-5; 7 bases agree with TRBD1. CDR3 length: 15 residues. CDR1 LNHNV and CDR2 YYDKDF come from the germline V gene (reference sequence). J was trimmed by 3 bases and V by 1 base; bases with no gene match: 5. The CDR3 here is CATSRVETGEETQYF. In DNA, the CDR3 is TGTGCCACCAGCAGAGTCGAAACAGGGGAAGAGACCCAGTACTTC.

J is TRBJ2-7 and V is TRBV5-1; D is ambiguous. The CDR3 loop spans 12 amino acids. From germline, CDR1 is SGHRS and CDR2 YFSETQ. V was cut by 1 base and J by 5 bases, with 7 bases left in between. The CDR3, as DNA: TGCGCCAGCAGCTTGCTTCGCGACGAGCAGTACTTC. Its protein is CASSLLRDEQYF.

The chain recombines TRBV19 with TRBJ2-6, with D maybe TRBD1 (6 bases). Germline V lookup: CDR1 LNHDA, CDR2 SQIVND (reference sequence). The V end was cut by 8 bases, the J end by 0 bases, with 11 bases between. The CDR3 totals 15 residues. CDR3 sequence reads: CASLSDSSGANVLTF. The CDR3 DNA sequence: TGTGCCAGTCTATCGGACAGCTCTGGGGCCAACGTCCTGACTTTC.

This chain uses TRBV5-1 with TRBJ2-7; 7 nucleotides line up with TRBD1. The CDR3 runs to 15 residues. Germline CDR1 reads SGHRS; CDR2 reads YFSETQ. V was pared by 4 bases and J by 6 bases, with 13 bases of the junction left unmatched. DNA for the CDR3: TGCGCCAGCAGCCAACTTCCCGGGACAGACTCCGAGCAGTACTTC. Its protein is CASSQLPGTDSEQYF.

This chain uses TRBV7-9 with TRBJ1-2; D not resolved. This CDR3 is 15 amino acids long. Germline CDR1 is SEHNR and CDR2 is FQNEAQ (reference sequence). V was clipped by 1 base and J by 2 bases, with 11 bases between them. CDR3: CASSLGSGENYGYTF. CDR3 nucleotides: TGTGCCAGCAGCTTAGGTTCCGGAGAGAACTATGGCTACACCTTC. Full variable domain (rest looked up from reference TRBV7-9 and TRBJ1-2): DTGVSQNPRHKITKRGQNVTFRCDPISEHNRLYWYRQTLGQGPEFLTYFQNEAQLEKSRLLSDRFSAERPKGSFSTLEIQRTEQGDSAMYLCASSLGSGENYGYTFGSGTRLTVV.

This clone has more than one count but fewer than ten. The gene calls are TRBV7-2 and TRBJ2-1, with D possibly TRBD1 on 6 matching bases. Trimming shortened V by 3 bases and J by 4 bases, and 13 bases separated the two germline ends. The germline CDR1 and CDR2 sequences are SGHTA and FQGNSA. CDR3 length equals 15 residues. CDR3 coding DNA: TGTGCCAGCAGCTTCGTACAGGGCCAATACAATGAGCAGTTCTTC. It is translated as CASSFVQGQYNEQFF. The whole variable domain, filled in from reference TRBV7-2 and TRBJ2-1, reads GAGVSQSPSNKVTEKGKDVELRCDPISGHTALYWYRQSLGQGLEFLIYFQGNSAPDKSGLPSDRFSAERTGGSVSTLTIQRTQQEDSAVYLCASSFVQGQYNEQFFGPGTRLTVL.

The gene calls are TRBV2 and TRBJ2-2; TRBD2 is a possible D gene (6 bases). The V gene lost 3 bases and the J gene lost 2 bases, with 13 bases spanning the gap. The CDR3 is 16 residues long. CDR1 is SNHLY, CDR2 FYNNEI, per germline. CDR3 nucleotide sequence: TGTGCCAGCAGTGACGGAGCGGGCCTCAACACCGGGGAGCTGTTTTTT. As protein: CASSDGAGLNTGELFF. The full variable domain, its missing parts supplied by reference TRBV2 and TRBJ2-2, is EPEVTQTPSHQVTQMGQEVILRCVPISNHLYFYWYRQILGQKVEFLVSFYNNEISEKSEIFDDQFSVERPDGSNFTLKIRSTKLEDSAMYFCASSDGAGLNTGELFFGEGSRLTVL.

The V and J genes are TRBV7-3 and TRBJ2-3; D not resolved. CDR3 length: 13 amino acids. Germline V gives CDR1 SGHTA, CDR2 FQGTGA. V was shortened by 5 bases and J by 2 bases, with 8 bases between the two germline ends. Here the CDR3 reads CASSPANTDTQYF. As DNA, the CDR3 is TGTGCCAGCAGCCCCGCGAACACAGATACGCAGTATTTT.

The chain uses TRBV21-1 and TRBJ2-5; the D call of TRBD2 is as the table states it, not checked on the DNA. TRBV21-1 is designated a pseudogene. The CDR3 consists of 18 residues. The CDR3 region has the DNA TGTGCCAGCAGCGACATTGAAAGACTAGCGGGAGGGCAAGAGACCCAGTACTTC. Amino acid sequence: CASSDIERLAGGQETQYF.

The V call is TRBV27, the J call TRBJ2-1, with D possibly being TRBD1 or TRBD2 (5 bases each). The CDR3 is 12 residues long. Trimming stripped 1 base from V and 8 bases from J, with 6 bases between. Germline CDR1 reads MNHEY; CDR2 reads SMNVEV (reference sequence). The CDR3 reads CASSLLGDEQFF. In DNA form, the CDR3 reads TGTGCCAGCAGTTTATTGGGGGATGAGCAGTTCTTC.

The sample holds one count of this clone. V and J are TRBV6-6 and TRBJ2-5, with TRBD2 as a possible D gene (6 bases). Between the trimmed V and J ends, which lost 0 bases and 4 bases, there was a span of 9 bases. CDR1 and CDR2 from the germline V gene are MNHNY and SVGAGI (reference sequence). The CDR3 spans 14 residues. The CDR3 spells CASSYSEGRETQYF. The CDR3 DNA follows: TGTGCCAGCAGTTACTCGGAGGGGCGAGAGACCCAGTACTTC.

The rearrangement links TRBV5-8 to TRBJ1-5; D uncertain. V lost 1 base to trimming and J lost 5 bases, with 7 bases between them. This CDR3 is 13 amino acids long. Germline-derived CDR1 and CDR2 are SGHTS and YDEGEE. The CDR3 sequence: CASSLFADQPQHF. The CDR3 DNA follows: TGTGCCAGCAGCTTGTTTGCCGATCAGCCCCAGCATTTT.

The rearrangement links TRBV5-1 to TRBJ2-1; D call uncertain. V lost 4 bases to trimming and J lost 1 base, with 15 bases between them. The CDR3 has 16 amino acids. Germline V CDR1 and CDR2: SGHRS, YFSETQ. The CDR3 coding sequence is TGCGCCAGCAGCCCCCTGGTGGTGGCGTCCTACAATGAGCAGTTCTTC. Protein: CASSPLVVASYNEQFF.

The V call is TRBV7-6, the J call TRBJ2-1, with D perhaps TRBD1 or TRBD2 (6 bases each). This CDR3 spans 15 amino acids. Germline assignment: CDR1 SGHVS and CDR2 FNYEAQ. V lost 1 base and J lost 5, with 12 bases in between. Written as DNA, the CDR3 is TGTGCCAGCAGCTTAGGGGGGCCGGGGGACAATGAGCAGTTCTTC. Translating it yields CASSLGGPGDNEQFF.

Here the CDR3 DNA reads TGTGCCAGCAGGGAGACAGTGAACACTGAAGCTTTCTTT. Its protein is CASRETVNTEAFF. The chain couples TRBV6-1 to TRBJ1-1; D possibly corresponds to TRBD1 (5 bases). Germline V CDR1 and CDR2: MNHNS, SASEGT. This CDR3 spans 13 amino acids. The V end was cut by 6 bases, the J end by 0 bases, with 8 bases between.